This TCR beta chain was profiled in a study of T cell clones after liver transplantation. Study-level findings and limits: Rather than being deleted, graft donor-reactive T cells may have moved into the graft.

Details on this clone: The antigen is undetermined.

Assay used: immunoSEQ multiplex PCR; TCRdb lists only in-frame clones, some missing. The sample records some 60,000 clones, about 64% being singletons. The germline V and J ends were trimmed by 4 bases and 7 bases, with 17 bases remaining between them. This CDR3 region has 15 residues. Germline V gene sequence: CDR1 SNHLY, CDR2 FYNNEI. The chain is built from TRBV2 and TRBJ1-5, with D possibly TRBD1 on 5 matching bases. The sequence derives from a human donor who received a liver transplant. This material consisted of CD4+ T cells from blood, taken before liver transplant. The CDR3 nucleotides read TGTGCCAGCAGTGCGGTAGGGGATCGTTCGCAGCCCCAGCATTTT. It translates to CASSAVGDRSQPQHF.